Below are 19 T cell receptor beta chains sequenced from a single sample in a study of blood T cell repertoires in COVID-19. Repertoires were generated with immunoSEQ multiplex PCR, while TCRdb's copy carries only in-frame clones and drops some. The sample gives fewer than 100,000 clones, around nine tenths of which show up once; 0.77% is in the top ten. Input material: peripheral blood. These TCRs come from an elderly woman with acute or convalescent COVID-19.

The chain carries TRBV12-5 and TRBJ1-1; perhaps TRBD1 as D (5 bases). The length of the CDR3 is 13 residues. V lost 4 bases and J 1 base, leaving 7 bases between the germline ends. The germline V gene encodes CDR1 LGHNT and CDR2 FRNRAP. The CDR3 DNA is TGTGCTAGTGGTTCGGGGGGGAACACTGAAGCTTTCTTT. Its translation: CASGSGGNTEAFF.

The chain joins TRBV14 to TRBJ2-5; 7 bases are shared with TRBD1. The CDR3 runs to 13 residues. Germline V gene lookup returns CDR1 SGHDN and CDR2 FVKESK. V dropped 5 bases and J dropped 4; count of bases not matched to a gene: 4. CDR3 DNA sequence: TGTGCCAGCAGCAAGGGACAGCGAGAGACCCAGTACTTC. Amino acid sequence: CASSKGQRETQYF.

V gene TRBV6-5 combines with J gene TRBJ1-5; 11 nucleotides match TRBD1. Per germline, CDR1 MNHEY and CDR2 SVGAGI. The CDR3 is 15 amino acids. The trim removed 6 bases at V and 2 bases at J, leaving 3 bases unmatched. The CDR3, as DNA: TGTGCCAGCAGGGACAGGGGGCTGGGCAATCAGCCCCAGCATTTT. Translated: CASRDRGLGNQPQHF.

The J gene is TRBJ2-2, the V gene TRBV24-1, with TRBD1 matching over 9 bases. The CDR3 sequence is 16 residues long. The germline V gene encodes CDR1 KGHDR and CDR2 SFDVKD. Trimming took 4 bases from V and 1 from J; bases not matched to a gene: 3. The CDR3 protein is CATSEMGQGNTGELFF. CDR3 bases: TGTGCCACCAGTGAAATGGGACAGGGGAACACCGGGGAGCTGTTTTTT.

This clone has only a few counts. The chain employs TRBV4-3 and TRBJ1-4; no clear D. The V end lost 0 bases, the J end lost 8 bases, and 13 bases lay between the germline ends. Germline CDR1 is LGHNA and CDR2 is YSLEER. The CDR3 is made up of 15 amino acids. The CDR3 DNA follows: TGCGCCAGCAGCCAAGAGCGGGCCCCGGAGGAAAAACTGTTTTTT. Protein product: CASSQERAPEEKLFF.

The CDR3 bases are TGTGCCAGCACGGACAGACAGCGGTTTGAGCAGTTCTTC. Protein sequence: CASTDRQRFEQFF. The V and J genes are TRBV2 and TRBJ2-1, with a tentative D call TRBD1 (6 bases). Deletions cut 7 bases from V and 9 bases from J, with 16 bases between. The germline V gene has CDR1 SNHLY and CDR2 FYNNEI. The CDR3 has 13 amino acids.

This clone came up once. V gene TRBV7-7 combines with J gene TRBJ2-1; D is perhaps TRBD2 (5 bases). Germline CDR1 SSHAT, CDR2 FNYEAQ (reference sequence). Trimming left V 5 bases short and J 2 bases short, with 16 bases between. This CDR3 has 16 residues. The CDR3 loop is CASSRNAGGTYNEQFF. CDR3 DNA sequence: TGTGCCAGCAGCAGGAATGCGGGTGGGACCTACAATGAGCAGTTCTTC.

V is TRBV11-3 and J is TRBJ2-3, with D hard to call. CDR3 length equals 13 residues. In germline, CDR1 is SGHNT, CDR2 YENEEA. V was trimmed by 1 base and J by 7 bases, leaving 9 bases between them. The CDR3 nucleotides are TGTGCCAGCAGCTTAGTTGCGGAGCATACGCAGTATTTT. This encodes CASSLVAEHTQYF.

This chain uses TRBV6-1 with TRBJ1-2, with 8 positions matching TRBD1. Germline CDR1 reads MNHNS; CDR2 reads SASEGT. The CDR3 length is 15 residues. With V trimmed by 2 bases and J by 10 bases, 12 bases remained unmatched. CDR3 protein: CASSERGQDRDPYTF. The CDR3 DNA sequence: TGTGCCAGCAGTGAAAGGGGGCAGGACAGGGACCCCTACACCTTC.

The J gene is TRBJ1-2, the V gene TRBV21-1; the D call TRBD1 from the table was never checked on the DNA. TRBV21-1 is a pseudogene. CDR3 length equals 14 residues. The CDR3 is CASSKVGRVNGYTF. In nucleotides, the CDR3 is TGTGCCAGCAGCAAAGTGGGCAGGGTCAACGGCTACACCTTC.

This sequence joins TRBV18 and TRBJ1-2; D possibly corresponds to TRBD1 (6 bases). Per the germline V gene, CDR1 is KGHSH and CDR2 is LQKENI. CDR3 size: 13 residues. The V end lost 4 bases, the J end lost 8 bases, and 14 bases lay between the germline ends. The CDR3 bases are TGTGCCAGCTCACTCACAGGGATCGACGGCTACACCTTC. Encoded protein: CASSLTGIDGYTF.

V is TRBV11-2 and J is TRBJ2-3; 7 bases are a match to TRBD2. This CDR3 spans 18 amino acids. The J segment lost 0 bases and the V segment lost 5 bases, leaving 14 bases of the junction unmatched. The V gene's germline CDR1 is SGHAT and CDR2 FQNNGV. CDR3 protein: CASSRRWRGRGSTDTQYF. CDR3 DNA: TGTGCCAGCAGCCGTAGATGGAGAGGGCGGGGGAGCACAGATACGCAGTATTTT.

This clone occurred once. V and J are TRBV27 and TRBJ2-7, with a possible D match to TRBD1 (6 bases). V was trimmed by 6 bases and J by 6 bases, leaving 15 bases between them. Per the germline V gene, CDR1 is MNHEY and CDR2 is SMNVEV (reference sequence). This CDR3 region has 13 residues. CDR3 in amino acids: CASRFWTDGEQYF. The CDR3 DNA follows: TGTGCCAGCAGGTTTTGGACAGATGGCGAGCAGTACTTC.

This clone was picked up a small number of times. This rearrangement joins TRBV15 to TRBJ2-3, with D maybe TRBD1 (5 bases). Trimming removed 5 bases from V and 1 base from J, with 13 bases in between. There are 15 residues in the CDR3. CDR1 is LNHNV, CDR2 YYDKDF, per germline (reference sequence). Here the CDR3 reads CATSGARGRTDTQYF. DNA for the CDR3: TGTGCCACCAGCGGGGCTAGGGGCCGCACAGATACGCAGTATTTT.

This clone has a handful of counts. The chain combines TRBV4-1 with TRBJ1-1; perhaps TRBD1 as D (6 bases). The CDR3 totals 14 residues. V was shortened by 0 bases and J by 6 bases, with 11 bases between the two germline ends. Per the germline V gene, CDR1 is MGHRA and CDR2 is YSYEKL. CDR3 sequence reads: CASSQEGAGAEAFF. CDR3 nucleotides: TGCGCCAGCAGCCAAGAGGGGGCTGGCGCTGAAGCTTTCTTT.

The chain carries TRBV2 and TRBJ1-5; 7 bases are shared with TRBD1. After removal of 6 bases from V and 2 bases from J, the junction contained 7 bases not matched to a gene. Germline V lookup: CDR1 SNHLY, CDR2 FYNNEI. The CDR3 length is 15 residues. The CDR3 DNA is TGTGCCAGCAGAACCTACGGGACAGGCAATCAGCCCCAGCATTTT. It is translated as CASRTYGTGNQPQHF.

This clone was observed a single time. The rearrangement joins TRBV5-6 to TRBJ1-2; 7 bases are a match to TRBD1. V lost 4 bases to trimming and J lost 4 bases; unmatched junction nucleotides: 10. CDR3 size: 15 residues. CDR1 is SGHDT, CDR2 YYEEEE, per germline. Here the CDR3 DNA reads TGTGCCAGCAGCCAAAGGACAGGACGCGTCTATGGCTACACCTTC. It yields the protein CASSQRTGRVYGYTF.

This CDR3 is CASSLRGANTEAFF. The CDR3 nucleotides read TGCGCCAGCAGCTTGCGGGGAGCGAACACTGAAGCTTTCTTT. The rearrangement uses TRBV5-1 and TRBJ1-1, with no clear D. The germline CDR1 and CDR2 sequences are SGHRS and YFSETQ. V was clipped by 1 base and J by 1 base, with 8 bases between them. The CDR3 totals 14 residues.

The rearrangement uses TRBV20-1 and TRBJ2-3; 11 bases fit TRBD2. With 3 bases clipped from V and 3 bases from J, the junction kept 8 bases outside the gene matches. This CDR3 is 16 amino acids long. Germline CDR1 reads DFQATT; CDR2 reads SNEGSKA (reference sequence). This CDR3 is CSASPVLAGETDTQYF. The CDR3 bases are TGCAGTGCTAGTCCCGTACTAGCGGGAGAAACAGATACGCAGTATTTT.